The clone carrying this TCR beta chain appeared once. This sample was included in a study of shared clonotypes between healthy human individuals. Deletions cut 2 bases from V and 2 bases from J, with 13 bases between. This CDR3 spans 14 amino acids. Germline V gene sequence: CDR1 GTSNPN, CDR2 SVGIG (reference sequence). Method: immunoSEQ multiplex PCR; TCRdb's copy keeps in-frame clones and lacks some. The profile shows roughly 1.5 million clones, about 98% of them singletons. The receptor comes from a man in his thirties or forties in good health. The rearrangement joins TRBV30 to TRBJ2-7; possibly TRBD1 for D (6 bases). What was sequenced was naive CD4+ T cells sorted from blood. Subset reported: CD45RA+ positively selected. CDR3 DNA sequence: TGTGCCTGGAGTCCCCCCGGACAGACCTACGAGCAGTACTTC. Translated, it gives CAWSPPGQTYEQYF.